This TCR beta chain was recovered during a study of lymphopenia after photon versus proton radiotherapy. Broader study findings: Relative stability marked proton patients; photon patients lost diversity and naive cells. After the lymphocyte nadir, photon-treated repertoires showed oligoclonal expansion, especially of CD8+ Temra cells. A bigger post-nadir fall in TCR diversity correlated inversely with survival time in deceased patients.

Only in-frame clones appear in the TCRdb table, and some are missing; sequencing was by immunoSEQ multiplex PCR. The sample carries more than 4,000 clones, 65% to 80% recorded once. On this clone: Its antigen is undetermined.

The germline gives CDR1 LNHNV, CDR2 YYDKDF (reference sequence). Between the trimmed V and J ends, which lost 3 bases and 6 bases, there was a span of 18 bases. The CDR3 is 15 amino acids. The gene calls are TRBV15 and TRBJ2-7; a possible D gene is TRBD1 (5 bases). The source of this sequence is an elderly man with esophageal cancer. The input for sequencing was peripheral blood, taken from a patient treated with proton-based radiotherapy. CDR3 region: CATSSEQVLGSEQYF. The CDR3, as DNA: TGTGCCACCAGCAGCGAACAGGTGTTAGGTTCCGAGCAGTACTTC.